This is a list of T cell receptor beta chains from one sample in a study of control samples from healthy donors and cancer patients. Using immunoSEQ multiplex PCR, the repertoire was profiled, and TCRdb retains in-frame clones only, with some absent. Of some 150,000 clones in the sample, roughly 95% were seen once. Sequenced sample: blood. Source of these receptors: a woman aged 30 to 39 in good health. CDR3s leave out the opening cysteine and the closing phenylalanine or tryptophan. Clone size appears in some rows only: once, few, many, or a class for an expanded clone.

>TRBJ2-1|few|TRBV29-1
SVEDLPGAVQF
>TRBJ1-1|.|TRBV6-6
ASSWAAEAF
>TRBJ1-4|.|TRBV4-2
ASSPESGIEEKLF
>TRBJ1-1|.|TRBV3-1/TRBV3-2
ASSQVGGEAF
>TRBJ1-5|.|TRBV7-2
ASSLRGSNQPQH
>TRBJ2-2|.|TRBV30
AWSPKGQSNTGELF
>TRBJ1-1|.|TRBV28
ASQDRLNTEAF
>TRBJ2-3|once|TRBV5-5
ASSLRLAGVDTQY
>TRBJ2-7|.|TRBV7-6
ASSSGQGASGEQY
>TRBJ2-1|.|TRBV2
ASSLDLTGGYNEQF
>TRBJ1-4|.|TRBV28
ASTGAGTPKNEKLF
>TRBJ2-1|.|TRBV6-1
ASSEPGQGARNEQF
>TRBJ2-5|.|TRBV11-3
ASSPGLAVQETQY
>TRBJ1-4|.|TRBV9
ASSQGGFNEKLF
>TRBJ2-1|.|TRBV5-1
ASSLAFSGGAWRHNEQF
>TRBJ2-7|.|TRBV30
AWSGGLAGSYEQY
>TRBJ1-3|.|TRBV28
ASSSGSSGNTIY
>TRBJ1-1|few|TRBV5-1
ASSLYRGLPQGEDTEAF
>TRBJ2-5|.|TRBV11-1
ASSLASTPDSQETQY
>TRBJ1-1|.|TRBV5-5
ASSPGGVWNPEAF
>TRBJ2-3|.|TRBV24-1
ATSDPTSGEDTQY
>TRBJ2-2|.|TRBV30
ASGQGSGELF